This T cell receptor (beta chain) was found in a study of shared clonotypes between healthy human individuals. The protocol was immunoSEQ multiplex PCR, while the TCRdb copy is restricted to in-frame clones and leaves out a portion. The table shows about 110,000 clones, with approximately 70% occurring only once. Germline values: CDR1 MRHNA, CDR2 SNTAGT. V lost 0 bases to trimming and J lost 3 bases, with 14 bases between them. The CDR3 is 17 residues long. This sequence was found in a woman younger than 45 in good health. The material sequenced was memory CD8+ T cells sorted from blood. Subset denoted: CD45RO+ cells pooled with CCR7-negative TemRA cells. V is TRBV6-4 and J is TRBJ2-2, with D unresolved. The CDR3 reads CASSDSFRNRDTGELFF. Written as DNA, the CDR3 is TGTGCCAGCAGTGACTCTTTTAGGAACAGAGACACCGGGGAGCTGTTTTTT.